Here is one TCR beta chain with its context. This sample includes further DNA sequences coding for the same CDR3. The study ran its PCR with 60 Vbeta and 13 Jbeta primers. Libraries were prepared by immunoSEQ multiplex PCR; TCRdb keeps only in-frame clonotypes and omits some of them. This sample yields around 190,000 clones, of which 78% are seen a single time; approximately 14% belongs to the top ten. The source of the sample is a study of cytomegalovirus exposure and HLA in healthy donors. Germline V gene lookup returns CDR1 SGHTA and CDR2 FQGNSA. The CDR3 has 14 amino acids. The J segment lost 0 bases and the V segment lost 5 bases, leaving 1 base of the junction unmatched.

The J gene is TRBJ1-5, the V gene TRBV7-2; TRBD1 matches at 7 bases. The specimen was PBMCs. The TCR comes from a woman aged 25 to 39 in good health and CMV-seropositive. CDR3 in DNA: TGTGCCAGCAGCCGACAGGGTAGCAATCAGCCCCAGCATTTT. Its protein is CASSRQGSNQPQHF.